These 13 T cell receptor beta chains originate from one sample sequenced in a study of early T cells in non-severe SARS-CoV-2 infection. A single record per CDR3 protein comes from TCRdb applying MiXCR to the 5' RACE reads. The data contain more than 65,000 distinct CDR3 sequences, around 13% of them singletons. Sequenced: whole blood. The source of these receptors is an adult who was a healthcare worker with PCR-confirmed SARS-CoV-2 infection or an uninfected control (not recorded which).

This clonotype appeared a few times. This chain connects TRBV27 to TRBJ2-7, with D hard to call. This CDR3 contains 14 residues. V lost 5 bases and J 1 base, leaving 12 bases between the germline ends. From germline, CDR1 is MNHEY and CDR2 SMNVEV (reference sequence). The CDR3 DNA reads as TGTGCCAGCAGTACAGTAGAATTATCCTACGAGCAGTACTTC. Translating gives CASSTVELSYEQYF.

This clonotype turned up a few times. V and J are TRBV7-9 and TRBJ1-1; maybe TRBD1 (5 bases). The CDR3 covers 15 residues. The germline V gene has CDR1 SEHNR and CDR2 FQNEAQ (reference sequence). V lost 5 bases to trimming and J lost 4 bases, with 17 bases between them. CDR3 amino acids: CASSPIYRGGTEAFF. In nucleotides, the CDR3 is TGTGCCAGCAGCCCTATTTACCGCGGGGGCACTGAAGCTTTCTTT.

The V gene is TRBV27, the J gene TRBJ1-2; a possible D gene is TRBD1 (5 bases). This CDR3 is 16 amino acids long. Trimming pared 0 bases from V and 2 bases from J, leaving 13 bases between. The germline V gene encodes CDR1 MNHEY and CDR2 SMNVEV (reference sequence). The CDR3 region is CASSLSPGHLNYGYTF. In DNA form, the CDR3 reads TGTGCCAGCAGTTTATCTCCAGGGCACTTAAACTATGGCTACACCTTC.

The chain combines TRBV7-9 with TRBJ2-1, with D possibly being TRBD2 (6 bases). From germline, CDR1 is SEHNR and CDR2 FQNEAQ (reference sequence). The CDR3 runs to 16 residues. V lost 5 bases and J 7 bases, leaving 21 bases between the germline ends. CDR3 DNA sequence: TGTGCCAGCAGCCCCCCCGGGGGAAGGTCTACAAATGAGCAGTTCTTC. Its protein is CASSPPGGRSTNEQFF.

The rearrangement links TRBV27 to TRBJ1-4, with a weak D call TRBD1 (5 bases). Trimming left V 6 bases short and J 10 bases short, with 9 bases between. Germline assignment: CDR1 MNHEY and CDR2 SMNVEV (reference sequence). The CDR3 is made up of 11 amino acids. CDR3 nucleotides: TGTGCCAGCAGGGGACGTGCAAAACTGTTTTTT. Protein product: CASRGRAKLFF.

There are many counts of this clonotype. V usage is TRBV27 and J usage is TRBJ2-1; 8 bases fit TRBD2. The CDR3 contains 16 residues. Germline CDR1 and CDR2: MNHEY and SMNVEV (reference sequence). The ends lost 5 bases at V and 6 bases at J; junction bases unmatched: 12. CDR3 region: CASSPTAGDFFNEQFF. Written as DNA, the CDR3 is TGTGCCAGCAGTCCTACAGCGGGAGATTTTTTCAATGAGCAGTTCTTC.

The rearrangement links TRBV25-1 to TRBJ1-3, with no clear D. V shed 2 bases and J shed 0 bases, with 14 bases lying between them. This CDR3 has 17 residues. CDR1 is MGHDK, CDR2 SYGVNS, per germline. The CDR3, as DNA: TGTGCCAGCAGTGAACCCGAGTGGACCAACTCTGGAAACACCATATATTTT. It encodes CASSEPEWTNSGNTIYF.

The chain couples TRBV7-2 to TRBJ2-1; 7 bases align to TRBD2. CDR1 SGHTA and CDR2 FQGNSA come from the germline V gene. The CDR3 runs to 15 residues. The ends lost 3 bases at V and 5 bases at J; junction bases unmatched: 7. The CDR3 bases are TGTGCCAGCAGCTTTTCTGGCGGGGGTCACAATGAGCAGTTCTTC. Protein: CASSFSGGGHNEQFF.

In its sample, this clonotype was seen many times. The chain couples TRBV27 to TRBJ2-7; 8 bases fit TRBD1. V lost 5 bases and J lost 5; bases outside the gene matches: 8. Germline CDR1 MNHEY, CDR2 SMNVEV (reference sequence). The length of the CDR3 is 14 residues. CDR3 in amino acids: CASSRTGSLDEQYF. The CDR3 DNA sequence: TGTGCCAGCAGTAGGACAGGGTCCTTGGACGAGCAGTACTTC.

To note about this clonotype: A much more abundant neighbour one base away suggests this may be a read error. A read error is likely, as this CDR3 ends without the conserved phenylalanine or tryptophan. The V call is TRBV18, the J call TRBJ2-3; 7 nucleotides agree with TRBD2. The ends lost 3 bases at V and 2 bases at J; junction bases unmatched: 8. The CDR3 covers 16 residues. Germline values: CDR1 KGHSH, CDR2 LQKENI. The CDR3 protein is CASSPGRAGSTDTQYS. In DNA form, the CDR3 reads TGTGCCAGCTCACCCGGCCGAGCGGGGTCCACAGATACGCAGTATTCT.

The table lists this clonotype with a few counts. The genes are TRBV6-1 and TRBJ2-7; unclear D gene. Germline CDR1 and CDR2: MNHNS and SASEGT. The ends were cut back, 2 bases at V and 2 bases at J, with 10 bases in the middle. This CDR3 has 14 residues. The CDR3 region has the DNA TGTGCCAGCAGTGAACTGCACAGCGCCTACGAGCAGTACTTC. Translating it yields CASSELHSAYEQYF.

Many counts were recorded for this clonotype. J is TRBJ1-6 and V is TRBV4-3, with D perhaps TRBD1 (5 bases). V was cut by 1 base and J by 9 bases, with 19 bases left in between. Per germline, CDR1 LGHNA and CDR2 YSLEER. This CDR3 is built from 17 residues. The CDR3, as DNA: TGCGCCAGCAGCCAAGGAGTACAAGGGGAATCGAGTTCACCCCTCCACTTT. This codes for CASSQGVQGESSSPLHF.

This clonotype was detected once. The chain employs TRBV30 and TRBJ2-1, with unresolved D. CDR1 is GTSNPN, CDR2 SVGIG, per germline (reference sequence). The CDR3 is made up of 11 amino acids. V gave up 2 bases and J gave up 8 bases, with 7 bases separating them. The CDR3 loop is CAWSFNYEQFF. The CDR3 DNA reads as TGTGCCTGGAGTTTTAATTATGAGCAGTTCTTC.